The rows below give T cell receptor beta chains drawn from one sample of a study of cytomegalovirus exposure and HLA in healthy donors. The table came from immunoSEQ multiplex PCR; TCRdb's copy has only in-frame clones and leaves some out. This sample has some 130,000 clones, with approximately 85% found just once. Sample: PBMCs. These receptors all come from a woman in her forties or fifties in good health and CMV-seropositive. Both conserved end residues are part of each CDR3. Size is omitted from some rows. Given values are once, few, many or a class for expanded clones.

>TRBJ2-1|12|TRBV29-1|-
CSVETGGDEQFF
>TRBJ2-7|15|TRBV5-4|-
CASSPGLAGGYEQYF
>TRBJ2-2|22|TRBV4-3|-
CASSQDILAGGWVLGAAGELFF
>TRBJ1-1|10|TRBV29-1|-
CSVEQGSAFF
>TRBJ2-1|16|TRBV28|-
CASRTPGTSVYNEQFF
>TRBJ2-7|11|TRBV10-2|-
CASSGGGEQYF
>TRBJ2-7|16|TRBV4-3|-
CASSQELNFLTYEQYF
>TRBJ1-2|13|TRBV27|-
CASSSGLRYGYTF
>TRBJ2-2|16|TRBV27|-
CASSPLDGGDTGELFF
>TRBJ1-2|16|TRBV4-3|-
CASSQDPGQAPYGYTF
>TRBJ2-3|15|TRBV5-4|-
CASSLTPGVTDTQYF
>TRBJ1-1|15|TRBV7-9|few
CASSSPGGAGTEAFF
>TRBJ2-2|13|TRBV4-2|-
CASSLPTAGELFF
>TRBJ2-1|15|TRBV25-1|-
CASSEDSRGVNEQFF
>TRBJ2-1|13|TRBV7-9|-
CASSLDRGNEQFF
>TRBJ1-2|15|TRBV5-4|-
CASSLWTVSNYGYTF
>TRBJ2-7|15|TRBV28|-
CASSPQISGSYEQYF
>TRBJ2-1|15|TRBV5-1|-
CASSRDITWSNEQFF
>TRBJ1-4|14|TRBV18|once
CASSSGSEGEKLFF
>TRBJ1-2|13|TRBV7-2|-
CASSFKVGYGYTF
>TRBJ2-3|15|TRBV14|once
CASSLFPQLEATQYF
>TRBJ2-3|14|TRBV5-5|-
CASNPLAYTDTQYF
>TRBJ1-2|15|TRBV10-2|few
CASSESAGVGDGYTF
>TRBJ2-1|16|TRBV5-1|few
CASSPGTSGYYNEQFF
>TRBJ2-1|13|TRBV6-6|-
CASSPAGGNEQFF
>TRBJ2-3|18|TRBV5-4|-
CASSLDIWTSGSTDTQYF
>TRBJ2-1|16|TRBV4-2|-
CASSQEGGRALNEQFF
>TRBJ1-1|13|TRBV25-1|few
CATRQALGTEAFF
>TRBJ1-5|14|TRBV6-6|-
CASRTQGGRQPQHF
>TRBJ2-3|16|TRBV7-3|few
CASSLTKAAGTDTQYF
>TRBJ2-5|13|TRBV15|once
CATSWGLAETQYF
>TRBJ1-1|13|TRBV19|-
CASSWTGETEAFF
>TRBJ1-2|14|TRBV18|-
CASSPPSVANGYTF